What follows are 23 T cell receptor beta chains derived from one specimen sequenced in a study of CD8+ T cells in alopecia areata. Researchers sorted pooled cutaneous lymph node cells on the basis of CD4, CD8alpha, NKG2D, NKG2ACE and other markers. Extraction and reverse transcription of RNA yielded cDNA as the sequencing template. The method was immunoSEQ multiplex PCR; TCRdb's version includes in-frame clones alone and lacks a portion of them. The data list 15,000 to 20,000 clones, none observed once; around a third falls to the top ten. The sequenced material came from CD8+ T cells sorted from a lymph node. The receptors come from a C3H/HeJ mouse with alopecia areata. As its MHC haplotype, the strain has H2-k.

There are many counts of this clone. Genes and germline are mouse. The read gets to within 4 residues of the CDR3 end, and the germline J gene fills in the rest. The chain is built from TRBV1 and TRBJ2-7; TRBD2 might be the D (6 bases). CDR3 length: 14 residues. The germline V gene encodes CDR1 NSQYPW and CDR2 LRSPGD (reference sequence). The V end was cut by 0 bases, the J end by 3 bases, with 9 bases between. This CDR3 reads CTCSADGGSYEQYF. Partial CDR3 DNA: TGCACCTGCAGTGCAGACGGGGGGAGCTAT.

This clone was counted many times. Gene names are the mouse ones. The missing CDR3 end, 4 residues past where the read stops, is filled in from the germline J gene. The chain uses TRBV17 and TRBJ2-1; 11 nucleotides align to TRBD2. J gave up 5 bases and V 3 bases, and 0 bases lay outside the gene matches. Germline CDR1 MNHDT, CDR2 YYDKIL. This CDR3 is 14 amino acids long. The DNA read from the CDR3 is TGTGCTAGCAGTAGGGACTGGGGGGATGCT. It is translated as CASSRDWGDA. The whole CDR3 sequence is CASSRDWGDAEQFF.

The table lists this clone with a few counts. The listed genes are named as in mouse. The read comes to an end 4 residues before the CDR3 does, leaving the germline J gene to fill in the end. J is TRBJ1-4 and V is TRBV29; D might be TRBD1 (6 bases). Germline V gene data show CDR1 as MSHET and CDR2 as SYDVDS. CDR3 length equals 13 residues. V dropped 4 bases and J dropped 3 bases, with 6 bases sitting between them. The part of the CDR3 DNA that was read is TGTGCTAGCAGTTACAGGGCCAACGAA. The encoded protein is CASSYRANE. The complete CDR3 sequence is CASSYRANERLFF. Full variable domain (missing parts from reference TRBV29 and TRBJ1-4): DMKVTQMPRYLIKRMGENVLLECGQDMSHETMYWYRQDPGLGLQLIYISYDVDSNSEGDIPKGYRVSRKKREHFSLILDSAKTNQTSVYFCASSYRANERLFFGHGTKLSVL.

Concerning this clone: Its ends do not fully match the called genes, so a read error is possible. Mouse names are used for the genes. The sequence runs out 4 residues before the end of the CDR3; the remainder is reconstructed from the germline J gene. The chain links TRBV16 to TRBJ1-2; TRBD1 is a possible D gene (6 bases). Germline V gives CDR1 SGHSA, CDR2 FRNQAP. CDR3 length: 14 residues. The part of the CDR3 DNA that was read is TGTGCACGCAGCCCTGGGACACCAAACTCC. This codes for CARSPGTPNS. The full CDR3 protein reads CARSPGTPNSDYTF.

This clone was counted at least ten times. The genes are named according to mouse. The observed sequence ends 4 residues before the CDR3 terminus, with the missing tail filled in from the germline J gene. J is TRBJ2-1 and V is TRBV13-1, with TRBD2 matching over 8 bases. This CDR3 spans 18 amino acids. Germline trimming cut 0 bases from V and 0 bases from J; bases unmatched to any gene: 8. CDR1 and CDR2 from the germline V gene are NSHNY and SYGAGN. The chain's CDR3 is CASSDDSGLGLNYAEQFF. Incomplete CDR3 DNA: TGTGCCAGCAGTGATGACTCCGGACTGGGTCTTAACTATGCT.

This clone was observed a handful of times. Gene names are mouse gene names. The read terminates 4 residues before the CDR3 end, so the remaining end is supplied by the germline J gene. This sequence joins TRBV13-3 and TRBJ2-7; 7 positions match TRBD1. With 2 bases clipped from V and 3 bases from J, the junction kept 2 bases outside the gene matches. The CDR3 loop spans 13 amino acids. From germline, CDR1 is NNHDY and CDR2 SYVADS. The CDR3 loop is CASSEGQVYEQYF. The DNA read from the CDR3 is TGTGCCAGCAGTGAAGGACAGGTCTAT.

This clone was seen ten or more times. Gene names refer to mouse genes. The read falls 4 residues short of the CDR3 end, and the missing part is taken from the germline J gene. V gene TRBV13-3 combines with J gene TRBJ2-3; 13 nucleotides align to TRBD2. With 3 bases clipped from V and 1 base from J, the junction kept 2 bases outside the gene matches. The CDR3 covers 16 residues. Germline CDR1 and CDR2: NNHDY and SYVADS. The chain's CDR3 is CASSVDWGGGAETLYF. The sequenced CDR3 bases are TGTGCCAGCAGTGTGGACTGGGGGGGCGGTGCAGAA.

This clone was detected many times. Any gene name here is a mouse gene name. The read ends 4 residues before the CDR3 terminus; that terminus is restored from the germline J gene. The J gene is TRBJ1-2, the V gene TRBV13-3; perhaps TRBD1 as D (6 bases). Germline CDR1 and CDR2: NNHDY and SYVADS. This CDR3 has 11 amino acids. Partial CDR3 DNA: TGTGCCAGCAGACAGGGCGCC. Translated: CASRQGA. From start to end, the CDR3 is CASRQGADYTF.

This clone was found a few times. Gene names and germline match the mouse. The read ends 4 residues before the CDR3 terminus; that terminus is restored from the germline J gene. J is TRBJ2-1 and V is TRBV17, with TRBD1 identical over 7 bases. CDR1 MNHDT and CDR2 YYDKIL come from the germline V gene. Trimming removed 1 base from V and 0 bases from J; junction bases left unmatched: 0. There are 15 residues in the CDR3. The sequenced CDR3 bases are TGTGCTAGCAGTAGAGGGACAGGTAACTATGCT. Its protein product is CASSRGTGNYA. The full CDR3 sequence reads CASSRGTGNYAEQFF.

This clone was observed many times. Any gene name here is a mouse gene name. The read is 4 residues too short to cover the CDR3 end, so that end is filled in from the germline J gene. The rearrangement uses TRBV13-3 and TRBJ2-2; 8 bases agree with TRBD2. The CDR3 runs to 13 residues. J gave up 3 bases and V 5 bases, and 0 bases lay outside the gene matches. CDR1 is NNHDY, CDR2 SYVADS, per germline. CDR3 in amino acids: CASRLGDTGQLYF. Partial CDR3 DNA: TGTGCCAGCAGACTGGGGGACACCGGG.

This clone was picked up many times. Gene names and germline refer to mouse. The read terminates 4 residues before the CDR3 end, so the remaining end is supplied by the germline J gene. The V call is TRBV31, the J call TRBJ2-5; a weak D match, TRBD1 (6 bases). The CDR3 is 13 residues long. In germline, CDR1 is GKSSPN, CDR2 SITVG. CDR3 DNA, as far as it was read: TGTGCCTGGAGACAACAGGGAGGGGAC. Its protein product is CAWRQQGGD. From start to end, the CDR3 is CAWRQQGGDTQYF.

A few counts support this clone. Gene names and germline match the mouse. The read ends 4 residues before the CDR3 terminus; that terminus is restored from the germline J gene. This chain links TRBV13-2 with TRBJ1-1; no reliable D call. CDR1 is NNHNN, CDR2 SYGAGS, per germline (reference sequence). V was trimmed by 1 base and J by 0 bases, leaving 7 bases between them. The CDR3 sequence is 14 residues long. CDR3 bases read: TGTGCCAGCGGTGATTCAGGATCAAACACA. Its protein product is CASGDSGSNT. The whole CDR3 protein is CASGDSGSNTEVFF.

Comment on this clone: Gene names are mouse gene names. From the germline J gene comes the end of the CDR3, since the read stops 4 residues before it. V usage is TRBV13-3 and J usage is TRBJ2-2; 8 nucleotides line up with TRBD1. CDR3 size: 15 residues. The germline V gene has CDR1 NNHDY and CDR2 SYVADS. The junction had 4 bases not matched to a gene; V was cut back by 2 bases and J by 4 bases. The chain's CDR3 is CASSESGGATGQLYF. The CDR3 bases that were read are TGTGCCAGCAGTGAATCAGGGGGCGCCACCGGG.

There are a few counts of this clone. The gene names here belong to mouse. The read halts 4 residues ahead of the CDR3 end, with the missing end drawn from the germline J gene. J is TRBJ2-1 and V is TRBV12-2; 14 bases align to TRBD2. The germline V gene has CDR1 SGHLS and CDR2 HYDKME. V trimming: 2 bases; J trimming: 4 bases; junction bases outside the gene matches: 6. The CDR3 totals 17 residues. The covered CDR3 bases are TGTGCCAGCTCTCCCCGGGACTGGGGGGGCGCTTATGCT. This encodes CASSPRDWGGAYA. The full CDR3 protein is CASSPRDWGGAYAEQFF.

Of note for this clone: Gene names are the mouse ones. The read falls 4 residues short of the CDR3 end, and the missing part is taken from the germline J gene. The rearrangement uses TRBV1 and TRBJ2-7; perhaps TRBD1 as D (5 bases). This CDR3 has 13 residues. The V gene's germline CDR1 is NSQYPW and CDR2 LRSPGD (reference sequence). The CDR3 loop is CTCSAETVYEQYF. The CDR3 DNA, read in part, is TGCACCTGCAGTGCAGAGACAGTTTAT.

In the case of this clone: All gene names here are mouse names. CDR3 sequence reads: CTCSVQGYEQYF. Partial CDR3 DNA: TGCACCTGCAGTGTGCAGGGATAT. J is TRBJ2-7 and V is TRBV1; TRBD1 is a possible D gene (5 bases). The read ends 4 residues early relative to the CDR3; the germline J gene fills the gap. CDR1 and CDR2 (germline): NSQYPW, LRSPGD (reference sequence). This CDR3 is built from 12 residues.

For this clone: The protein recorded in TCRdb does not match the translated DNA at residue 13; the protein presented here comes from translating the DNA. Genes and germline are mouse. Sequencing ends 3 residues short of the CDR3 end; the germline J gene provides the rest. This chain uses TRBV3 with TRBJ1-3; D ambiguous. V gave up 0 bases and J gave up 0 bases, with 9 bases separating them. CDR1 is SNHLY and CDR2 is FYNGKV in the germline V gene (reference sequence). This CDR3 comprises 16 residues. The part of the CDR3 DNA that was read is TGTGCCAGCAGCTTAGCCCTACATATTTCTGGAAATACG. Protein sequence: CASSLALHISGNT. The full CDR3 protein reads CASSLALHISGNTLYF.

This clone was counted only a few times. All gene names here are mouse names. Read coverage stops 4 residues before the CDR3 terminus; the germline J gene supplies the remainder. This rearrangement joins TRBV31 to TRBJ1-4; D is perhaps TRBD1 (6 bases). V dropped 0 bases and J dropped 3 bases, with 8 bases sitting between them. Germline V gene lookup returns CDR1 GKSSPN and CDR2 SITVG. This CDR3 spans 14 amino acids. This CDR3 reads CAWSLTGPNERLFF. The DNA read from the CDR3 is TGTGCCTGGAGTCTCACAGGGCCCAACGAA. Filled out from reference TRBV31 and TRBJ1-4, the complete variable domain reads AQTIHQWPVAEIKAVGSPLSLGCTIKGKSSPNLYWYWQATGGTLQQLFYSITVGQVESVVQLNLSASRPKDDQFILSTEKLLLSHSGFYLCAWSLTGPNERLFFGHGTKLSVL.

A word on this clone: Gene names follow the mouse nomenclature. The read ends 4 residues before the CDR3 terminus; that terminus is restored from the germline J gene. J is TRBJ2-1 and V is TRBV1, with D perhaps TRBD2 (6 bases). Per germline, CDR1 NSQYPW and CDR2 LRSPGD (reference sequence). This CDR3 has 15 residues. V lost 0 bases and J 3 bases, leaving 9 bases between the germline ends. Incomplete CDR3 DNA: TGCACCTGCAGTGCAGACCTGGGGTTCTATGCT. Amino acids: CTCSADLGFYA. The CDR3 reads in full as CTCSADLGFYAEQFF.

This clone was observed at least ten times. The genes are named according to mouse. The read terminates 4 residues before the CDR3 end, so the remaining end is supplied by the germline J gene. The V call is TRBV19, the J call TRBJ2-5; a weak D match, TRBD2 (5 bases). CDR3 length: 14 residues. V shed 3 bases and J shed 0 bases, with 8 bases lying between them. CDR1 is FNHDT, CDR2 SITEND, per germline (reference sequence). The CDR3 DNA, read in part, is TGTGCCAGCAGTACTGGGTTTAACCAAGAC. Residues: CASSTGFNQD. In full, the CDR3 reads CASSTGFNQDTQYF.

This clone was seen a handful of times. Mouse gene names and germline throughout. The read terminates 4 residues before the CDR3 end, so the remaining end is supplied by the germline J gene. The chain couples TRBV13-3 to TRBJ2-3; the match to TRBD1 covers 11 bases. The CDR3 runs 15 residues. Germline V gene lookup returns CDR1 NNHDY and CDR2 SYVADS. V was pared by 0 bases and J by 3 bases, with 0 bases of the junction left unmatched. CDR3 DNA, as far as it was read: TGTGCCAGCAGTGATGGGGACAGGGGGGCAGAA. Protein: CASSDGDRGAE. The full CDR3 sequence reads CASSDGDRGAETLYF.

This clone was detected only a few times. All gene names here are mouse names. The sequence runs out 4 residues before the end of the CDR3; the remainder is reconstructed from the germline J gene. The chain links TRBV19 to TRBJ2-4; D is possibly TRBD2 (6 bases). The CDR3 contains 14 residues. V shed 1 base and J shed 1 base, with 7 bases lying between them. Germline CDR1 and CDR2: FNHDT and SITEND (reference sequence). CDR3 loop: CASSIRLGQNTLYF. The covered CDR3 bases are TGTGCCAGCAGTATAAGACTGGGTCAAAAC. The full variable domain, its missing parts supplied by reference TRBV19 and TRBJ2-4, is GGIITQTPKFLIGQEGQKLTLKCQQNFNHDTMYWYRQDSGKGLRLIYYSITENDLQKGDLSEGYDASREKKSSFSLTVTSAQKNEMAVFLCASSIRLGQNTLYFGAGTRLSVL.

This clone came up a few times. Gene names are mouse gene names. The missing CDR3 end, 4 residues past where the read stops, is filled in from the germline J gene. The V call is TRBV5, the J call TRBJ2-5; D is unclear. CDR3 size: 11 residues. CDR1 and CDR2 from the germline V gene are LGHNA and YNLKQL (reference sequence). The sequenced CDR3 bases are TGTGCCAGCAGCCAAGAAGAC. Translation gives CASSQED. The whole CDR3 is CASSQEDTQYF.